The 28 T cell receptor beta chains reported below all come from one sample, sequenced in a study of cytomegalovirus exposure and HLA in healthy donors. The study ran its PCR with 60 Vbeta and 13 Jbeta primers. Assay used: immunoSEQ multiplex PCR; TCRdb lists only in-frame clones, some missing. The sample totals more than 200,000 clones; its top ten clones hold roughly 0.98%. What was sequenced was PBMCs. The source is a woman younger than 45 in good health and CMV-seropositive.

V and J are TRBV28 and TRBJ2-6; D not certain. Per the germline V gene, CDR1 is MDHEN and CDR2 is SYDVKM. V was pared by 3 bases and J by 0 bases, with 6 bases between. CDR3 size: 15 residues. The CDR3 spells CASSLAGSGANVLTF. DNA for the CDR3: TGTGCCAGCAGTTTGGCAGGCTCTGGGGCCAACGTCCTGACTTTC.

The CDR3 DNA reads as TGTGCCAGCAGCCTTAGCGGGAGCTCCTACAATGAGCAGTTCTTC. This encodes CASSLSGSSYNEQFF. The chain recombines TRBV7-2 with TRBJ2-1, with 9 bases fitting TRBD2. This CDR3 has 15 amino acids. CDR1 and CDR2 from the germline V gene are SGHTA and FQGNSA. V dropped 5 bases and J dropped 0; count of bases not matched to a gene: 2.

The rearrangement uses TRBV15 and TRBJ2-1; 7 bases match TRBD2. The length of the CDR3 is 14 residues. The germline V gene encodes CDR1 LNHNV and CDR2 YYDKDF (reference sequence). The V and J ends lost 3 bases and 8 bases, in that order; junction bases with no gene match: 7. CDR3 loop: CATSRVGLVYEQFF. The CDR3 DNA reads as TGTGCCACCAGCAGGGTAGGACTAGTTTATGAGCAGTTCTTC.

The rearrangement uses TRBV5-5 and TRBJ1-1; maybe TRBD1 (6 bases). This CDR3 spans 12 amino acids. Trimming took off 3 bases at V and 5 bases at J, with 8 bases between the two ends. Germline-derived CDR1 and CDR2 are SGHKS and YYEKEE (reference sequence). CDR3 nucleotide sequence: TGTGCCAGCAGCTCCCAGGGGACTGAAGCTTTCTTT. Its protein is CASSSQGTEAFF.

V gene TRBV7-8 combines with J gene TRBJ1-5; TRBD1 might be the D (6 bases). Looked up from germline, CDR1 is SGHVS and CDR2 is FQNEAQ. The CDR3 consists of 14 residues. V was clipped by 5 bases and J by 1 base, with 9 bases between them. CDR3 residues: CASSGRGSNQPQHF. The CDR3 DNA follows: TGTGCCAGCAGCGGCAGGGGAAGCAATCAGCCCCAGCATTTT.

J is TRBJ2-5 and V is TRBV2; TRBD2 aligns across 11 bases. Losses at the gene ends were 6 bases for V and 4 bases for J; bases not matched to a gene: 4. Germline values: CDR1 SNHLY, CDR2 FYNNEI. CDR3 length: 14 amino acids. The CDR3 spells CASSGLAGGETQYF. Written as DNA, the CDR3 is TGTGCCAGCAGCGGGCTAGCGGGGGGAGAGACCCAGTACTTC.

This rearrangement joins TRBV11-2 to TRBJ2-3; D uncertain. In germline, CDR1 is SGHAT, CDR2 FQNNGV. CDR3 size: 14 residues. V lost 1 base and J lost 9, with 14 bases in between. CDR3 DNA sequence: TGTGCCAGCAGCTTAGGCCCCGGAGCTCCAACGCAGTATTTT. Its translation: CASSLGPGAPTQYF. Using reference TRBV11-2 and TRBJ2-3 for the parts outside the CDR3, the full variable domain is EAGVAQSPRYKIIEKRQSVAFWCNPISGHATLYWYQQILGQGPKLLIQFQNNGVVDDSQLPKDRFSAERLKGVDSTLKIQPAKLEDSAVYLCASSLGPGAPTQYFGPGTRLTVL.

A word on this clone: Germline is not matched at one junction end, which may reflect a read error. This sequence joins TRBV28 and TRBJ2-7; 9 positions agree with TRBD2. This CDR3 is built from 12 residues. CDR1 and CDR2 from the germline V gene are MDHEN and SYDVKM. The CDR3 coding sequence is TGTGCCAGCAGTTTAGGGACTAGCCCCCGGGCCTTC. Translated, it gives CASSLGTSPRAF.

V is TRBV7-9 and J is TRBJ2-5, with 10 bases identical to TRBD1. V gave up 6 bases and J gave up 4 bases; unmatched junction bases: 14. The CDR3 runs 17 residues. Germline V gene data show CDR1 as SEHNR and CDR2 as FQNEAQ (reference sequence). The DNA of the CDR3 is TGTGCCAGCAGACTCAGTGGGACAGGGGAAGATTCAGAGACCCAGTACTTC. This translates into CASRLSGTGEDSETQYF.

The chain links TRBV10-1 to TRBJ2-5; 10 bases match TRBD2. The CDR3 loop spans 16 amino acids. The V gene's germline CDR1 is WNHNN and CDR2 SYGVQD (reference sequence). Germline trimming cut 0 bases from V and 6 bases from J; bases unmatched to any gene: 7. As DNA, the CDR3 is TGCGCCAGCAGTGAGTCGGGTAGCGGGAGGACCAAGACCCAGTACTTC. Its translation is CASSESGSGRTKTQYF.

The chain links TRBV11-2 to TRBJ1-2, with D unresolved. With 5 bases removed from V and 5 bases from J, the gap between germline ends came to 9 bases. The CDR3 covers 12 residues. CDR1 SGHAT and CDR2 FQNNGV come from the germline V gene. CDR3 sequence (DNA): TGTGCCAGCAGCCTGGCGGGGTATGGCTACACCTTC. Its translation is CASSLAGYGYTF.

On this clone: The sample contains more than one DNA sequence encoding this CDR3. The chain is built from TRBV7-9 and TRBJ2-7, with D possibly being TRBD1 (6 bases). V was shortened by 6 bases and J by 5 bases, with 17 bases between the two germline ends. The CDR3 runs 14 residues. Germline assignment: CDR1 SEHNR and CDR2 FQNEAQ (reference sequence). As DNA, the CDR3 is TGTGCCAGCAGTTTAAGCACAGGGATCCACGAGCAGTACTTC. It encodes CASSLSTGIHEQYF. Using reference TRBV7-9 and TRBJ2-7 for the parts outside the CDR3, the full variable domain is DTGVSQNPRHKITKRGQNVTFRCDPISEHNRLYWYRQTLGQGPEFLTYFQNEAQLEKSRLLSDRFSAERPKGSFSTLEIQRTEQGDSAMYLCASSLSTGIHEQYFGPGTRLTVT.

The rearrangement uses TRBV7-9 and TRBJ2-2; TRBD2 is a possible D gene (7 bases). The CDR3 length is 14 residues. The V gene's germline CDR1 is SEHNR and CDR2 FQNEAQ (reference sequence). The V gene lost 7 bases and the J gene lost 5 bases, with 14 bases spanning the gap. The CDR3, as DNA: TGTGCCAGCACCTCCGGGGGGCCGACCGGGGAGCTGTTTTTT. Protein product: CASTSGGPTGELFF.

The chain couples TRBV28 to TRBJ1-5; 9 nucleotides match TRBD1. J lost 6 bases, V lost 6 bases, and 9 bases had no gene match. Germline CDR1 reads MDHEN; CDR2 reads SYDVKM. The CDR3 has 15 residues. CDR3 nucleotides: TGTGCCAGCAGCTCGGGACAGGGATTTCGTCAGCCCCAGCATTTT. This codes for CASSSGQGFRQPQHF.

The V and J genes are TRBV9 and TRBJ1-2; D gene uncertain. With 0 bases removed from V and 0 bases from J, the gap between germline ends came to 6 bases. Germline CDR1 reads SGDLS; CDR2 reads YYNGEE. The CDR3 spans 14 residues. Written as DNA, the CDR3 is TGTGCCAGCAGCGTAGGGGGAGCTAACTATGGCTACACCTTC. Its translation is CASSVGGANYGYTF.

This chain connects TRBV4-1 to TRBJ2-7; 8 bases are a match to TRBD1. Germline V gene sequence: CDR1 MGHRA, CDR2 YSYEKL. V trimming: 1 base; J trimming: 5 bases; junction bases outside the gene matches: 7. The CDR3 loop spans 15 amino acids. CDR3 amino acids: CASSQGGTGWNEQYF. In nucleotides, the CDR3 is TGCGCCAGCAGCCAAGGGGGGACAGGCTGGAACGAGCAGTACTTC.

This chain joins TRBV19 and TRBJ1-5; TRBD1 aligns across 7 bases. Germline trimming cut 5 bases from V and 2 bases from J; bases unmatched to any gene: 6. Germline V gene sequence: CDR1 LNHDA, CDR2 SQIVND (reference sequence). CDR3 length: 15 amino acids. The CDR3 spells CASSQAGGRNQPQHF. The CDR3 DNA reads TGTGCCAGTAGTCAGGCAGGGGGACGCAATCAGCCCCAGCATTTT.

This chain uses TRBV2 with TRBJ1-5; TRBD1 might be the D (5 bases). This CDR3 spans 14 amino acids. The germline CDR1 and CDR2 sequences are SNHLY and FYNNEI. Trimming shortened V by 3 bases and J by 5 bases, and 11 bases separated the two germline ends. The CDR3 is CASSDDRAYQPQHF. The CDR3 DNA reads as TGTGCCAGCAGTGATGACAGAGCATATCAGCCCCAGCATTTT.

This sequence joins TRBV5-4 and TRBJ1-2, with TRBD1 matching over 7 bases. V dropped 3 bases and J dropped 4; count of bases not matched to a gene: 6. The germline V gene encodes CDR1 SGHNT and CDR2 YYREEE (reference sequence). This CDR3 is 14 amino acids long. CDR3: CASSYGQEVYGYTF. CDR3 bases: TGTGCCAGCAGCTACGGACAGGAAGTCTATGGCTACACCTTC.

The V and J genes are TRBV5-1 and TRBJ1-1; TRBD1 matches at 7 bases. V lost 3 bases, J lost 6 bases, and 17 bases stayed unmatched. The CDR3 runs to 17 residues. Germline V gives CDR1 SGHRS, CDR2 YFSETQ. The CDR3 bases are TGCGCCAGCAGCTCCCCTAGAAATGGACAGGTAATTTCTGAAGCTTTCTTT. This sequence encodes CASSSPRNGQVISEAFF. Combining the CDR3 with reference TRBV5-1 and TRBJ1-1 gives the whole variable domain KAGVTQTPRYLIKTRGQQVTLSCSPISGHRSVSWYQQTPGQGLQFLFEYFSETQRNKGNFPGRFSGRQFSNSRSEMNVSTLELGDSALYLCASSSPRNGQVISEAFFGQGTRLTVV.

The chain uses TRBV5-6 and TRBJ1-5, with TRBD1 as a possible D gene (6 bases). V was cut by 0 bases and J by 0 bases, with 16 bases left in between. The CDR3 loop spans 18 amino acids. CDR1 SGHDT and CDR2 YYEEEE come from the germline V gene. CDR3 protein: CASSLGLRGGNSNQPQHF. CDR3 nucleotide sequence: TGTGCCAGCAGCTTGGGATTGCGGGGGGGCAATAGCAATCAGCCCCAGCATTTT.

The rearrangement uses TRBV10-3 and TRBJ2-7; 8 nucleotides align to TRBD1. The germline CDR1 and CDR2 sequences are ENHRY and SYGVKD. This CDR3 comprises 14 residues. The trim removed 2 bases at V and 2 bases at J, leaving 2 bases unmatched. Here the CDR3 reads CAISEQDRAYEQYF. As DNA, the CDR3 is TGTGCCATCAGTGAGCAGGACAGGGCCTACGAGCAGTACTTC.

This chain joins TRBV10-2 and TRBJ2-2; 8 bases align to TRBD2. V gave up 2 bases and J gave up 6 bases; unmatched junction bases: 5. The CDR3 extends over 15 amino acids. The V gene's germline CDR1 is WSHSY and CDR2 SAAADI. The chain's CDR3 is CASSENGLASGELFF. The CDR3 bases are TGCGCCAGCAGTGAGAATGGACTAGCTTCCGGGGAGCTGTTTTTT.

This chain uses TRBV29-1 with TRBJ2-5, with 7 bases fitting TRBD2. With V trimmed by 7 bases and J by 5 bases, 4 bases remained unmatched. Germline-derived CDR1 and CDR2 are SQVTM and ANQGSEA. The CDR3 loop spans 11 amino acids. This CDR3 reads CSGVLAETQYF. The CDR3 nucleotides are TGCAGCGGGGTACTAGCGGAGACCCAGTACTTC.

The CDR3 region is CASNRAPYEQYF. Written as DNA, the CDR3 is TGTGCCAGCAACAGGGCACCCTACGAGCAGTACTTC. The chain recombines TRBV28 with TRBJ2-7; a weak D match, TRBD1 (6 bases). CDR3 size: 12 residues. Germline CDR1 reads MDHEN; CDR2 reads SYDVKM. V gave up 7 bases and J gave up 2 bases, with 9 bases separating them.

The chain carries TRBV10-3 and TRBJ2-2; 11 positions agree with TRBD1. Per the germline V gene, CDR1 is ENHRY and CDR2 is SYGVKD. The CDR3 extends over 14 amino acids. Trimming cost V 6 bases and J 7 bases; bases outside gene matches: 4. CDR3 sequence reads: CAIRDRGLSGELFF. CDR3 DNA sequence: TGTGCCATCAGGGACAGGGGGCTTAGCGGGGAGCTGTTTTTT.

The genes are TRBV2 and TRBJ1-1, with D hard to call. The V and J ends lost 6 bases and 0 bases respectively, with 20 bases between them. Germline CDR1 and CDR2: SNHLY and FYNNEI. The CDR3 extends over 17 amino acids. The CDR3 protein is CASSRPDGVTMNTEAFF. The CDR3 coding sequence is TGTGCCAGCAGCCGCCCGGACGGGGTTACCATGAACACTGAAGCTTTCTTT.

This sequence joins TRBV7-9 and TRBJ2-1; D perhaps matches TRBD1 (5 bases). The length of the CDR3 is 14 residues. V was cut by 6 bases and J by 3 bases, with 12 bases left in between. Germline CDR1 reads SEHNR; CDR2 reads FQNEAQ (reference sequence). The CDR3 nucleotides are TGTGCCAGCAGTTCCCCGCAGGGCTACAATGAGCAGTTCTTC. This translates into CASSSPQGYNEQFF.